This T cell receptor (beta chain) derives from a study of T cell repertoires in cytomegalovirus infection. Turning to the study itself: Signatures in public TCR beta sequences pointed to both CMV infection and matching HLA type.

Remarks on this clonotype: Antigen unknown.

TCRdb used MiXCR to reprocess the reads, holding one entry per CDR3 protein. The sample shows about 260,000 distinct CDR3 sequences, approximately 9.2% of them seen only once. The CDR3 length is 13 residues. Germline CDR1 reads MNHEY; CDR2 reads SMNVEV (reference sequence). Trimming shortened V by 10 bases and J by 2 bases, and 14 bases separated the two germline ends. Study-wide results and limits: Predominance within the ex vivo response was attributable to HLA-C-restricted CMV-specific TCR beta clonotypes. Of the TCR beta families, the public ones yielded a cumulative frequency that identified carriers of CMV plus the relevant HLA.

The chain joins TRBV27 to TRBJ1-1; D is possibly TRBD1 (5 bases). The receptor was derived from a human donor in good health (CMV status not recorded). Some clones in this sample may be carry-over from other donors' samples. The specimen sequenced was PBMCs. CDR3 loop: CAIGRRDNTEAFF. In DNA, the CDR3 is TGTGCCATCGGACGAAGGGACAACACTGAAGCTTTCTTT.